These 30 T cell receptor beta chains share one sample of origin, sequenced in a study of regulatory T cells in long-lasting Graves disease. The sample's time point: newly diagnosed GD, antithyroid drugs for less than 3 months. Extracted RNA from PBMCs served as the source of the TCR library. Assembly of TCR beta libraries relied on iRepertoire HTBI primers together with Arm-PCR of CDR3 regions. TCRdb re-called the multiplex PCR reads through MiXCR, storing one row per CDR3 protein. The table lists some 400,000 distinct CDR3 sequences, just under 15% of them singletons. These data were also reused for a study on T cells in Graves' hyperthyroidism and ophthalmopathy.

Source: peripheral blood mononuclear cells (PBMCs), taken at new diagnosis, from a patient treated with antithyroid drugs. The receptor source for this set is a woman in her twenties or thirties with Graves disease.

V gene TRBV14 combines with J gene TRBJ1-3, with 10 bases that match TRBD1. The V segment lost 0 bases and the J segment 9 bases; nucleotides outside the gene matches: 17. Per germline, CDR1 SGHDN and CDR2 FVKESK. This CDR3 is built from 19 residues. CDR3 sequence (DNA): TGTGCCAGCAGCCAAGATCAGGGGACAGGGGACTTCACATTGGGCACCATATATTTT. This gives the protein CASSQDQGTGDFTLGTIYF.

The chain couples TRBV11-1 to TRBJ2-6; perhaps TRBD2 as D (5 bases). There are 17 residues in the CDR3. Germline V CDR1 and CDR2: SGHAT, FQDESV (reference sequence). The V end lost 5 bases, the J end lost 3 bases, and 17 bases lay between the germline ends. CDR3 bases: TGTGCCAGCAGCCCCAGCCGATCCGGGATTGGGGCCAACGTCCTGACTTTC. Encoded protein: CASSPSRSGIGANVLTF.

This clonotype was observed many times. The CDR3 here is CASSLDIGTSFDEQFF. DNA of the CDR3: TGTGCCAGCAGCTTAGATATCGGGACTAGCTTCGATGAGCAGTTCTTC. This rearrangement joins TRBV7-9 to TRBJ2-1, with 9 bases that match TRBD2. V was clipped by 1 base and J by 8 bases; unmatched bases: 9. Germline lookup yields CDR1 SEHNR and CDR2 FQNEAQ (reference sequence). This CDR3 has 16 residues. Variable domain in full (rest from reference TRBV7-9 and TRBJ2-1): DTGVSQNPRHKITKRGQNVTFRCDPISEHNRLYWYRQTLGQGPEFLTYFQNEAQLEKSRLLSDRFSAERPKGSFSTLEIQRTEQGDSAMYLCASSLDIGTSFDEQFFGPGTRLTVL.

This clonotype showed up many times. The rearrangement joins TRBV2 to TRBJ2-1, with 9 bases aligning to TRBD2. The CDR3 has 13 residues. The germline V gene has CDR1 SNHLY and CDR2 FYNNEI. Trimming at V came to 4 bases and at J to 13 bases, leaving 8 bases not matched to a gene. DNA of the CDR3: TGTGCCAGCAGTGGTCTAGCGGGAACCTATCAGTTCTTC. Amino acid sequence: CASSGLAGTYQFF.

The sample holds many counts of this clonotype. The gene calls are TRBV2 and TRBJ1-2; 8 nucleotides agree with TRBD1. This CDR3 comprises 14 residues. V dropped 3 bases and J dropped 8; count of bases not matched to a gene: 8. Germline assignment: CDR1 SNHLY and CDR2 FYNNEI. DNA of the CDR3: TGTGCCAGCAGTGAGTCGACAGGGGCGAGGGGCTACACCTTC. This encodes CASSESTGARGYTF.

In its sample, this clonotype was seen many times. The J gene is TRBJ2-3, the V gene TRBV6-5; unclear D gene. The V end was cut by 0 bases, the J end by 5 bases, with 6 bases between. Germline CDR1 and CDR2: MNHEY and SVGAGI. The CDR3 covers 13 residues. In DNA form, the CDR3 reads TGTGCCAGCAGTTACTCTGGTCGAGATACGCAGTATTTT. This sequence encodes CASSYSGRDTQYF.

The chain couples TRBV11-2 to TRBJ2-3, with TRBD2 matching 7 bases. CDR1 SGHAT and CDR2 FQNNGV come from the germline V gene. V trimming: 3 bases; J trimming: 14 bases; junction bases outside the gene matches: 11. The CDR3 extends over 13 amino acids. CDR3 residues: CASSLGGQTSWYF. CDR3 DNA: TGTGCCAGCAGCTTGGGTGGTCAGACTAGCTGGTATTTT.

There are a few counts of this clonotype. The V call is TRBV7-9, the J call TRBJ1-2; D unclear. Germline CDR1 reads SEHNR; CDR2 reads FQNEAQ (reference sequence). Trimming cost V 4 bases and J 2 bases, with 8 bases left between them. CDR3 length equals 13 residues. The DNA for the CDR3 is TGTGCCAGCAGCTGGGGAGAGAACTATGGCTACACCTTC. Translated, it gives CASSWGENYGYTF.

This clonotype has a count of ten or more. The V and J genes are TRBV6-1 and TRBJ1-3, with D unresolved. The CDR3 covers 16 residues. Germline loops: CDR1 MNHNS, CDR2 SASEGT. The V end was cut by 10 bases, the J end by 0 bases, with 19 bases between. CDR3 in amino acids: CAKLLTRTYSGNTIYF. DNA for the CDR3: TGTGCCAAACTATTAACACGGACCTACTCTGGAAACACCATATATTTT.

A few counts support this clonotype. A much larger clonotype is one base distant, so this may be a read error. V gene TRBV28 combines with J gene TRBJ2-3; the D call may be TRBD1 or TRBD2 (7 bases each). This CDR3 spans 14 amino acids. Germline assignment: CDR1 MDHEN and CDR2 SYDVKM. CDR3 protein: CANSGRGRGDTQYF. CDR3 DNA sequence: TGTGCCAACAGTGGGAGGGGGCGCGGAGATACGCAGTATTTT.

This clonotype was found many times. The rearrangement links TRBV3-1 to TRBJ2-7; weak D call: TRBD2 (6 bases). Germline loops: CDR1 LGHDT, CDR2 YNNKEL (reference sequence). With 3 bases removed from V and 3 bases from J, the gap between germline ends came to 18 bases. The CDR3 spans 16 residues. CDR3 sequence reads: CASSQRGGAPSYEQYF. For the CDR3, the DNA is TGTGCCAGCAGCCAGAGGGGAGGCGCCCCGAGCTACGAGCAGTACTTC.

This clonotype was picked up many times. The chain recombines TRBV27 with TRBJ2-1, with 14 bases fitting TRBD2. V lost 5 bases to trimming and J lost 5 bases; unmatched junction nucleotides: 17. CDR1 is MNHEY, CDR2 SMNVEV, per germline (reference sequence). This CDR3 region has 20 residues. Here the CDR3 DNA reads TGTGCCAGCAGTCTGATGACTAGCGGGAGGGTCTGGGGTGCCGACAATGAGCAGTTCTTC. Translating gives CASSLMTSGRVWGADNEQFF.

In the case of this clonotype: This probably arose from a read error, given a far larger clone one base away. CDR3 coding DNA: TGTGCCAGCAGCTTAGCGAGCACTGAAGCTTCCTTT. This translates into CASSLASTEASF. The chain carries TRBV7-8 and TRBJ1-1; the D is unclear. This CDR3 comprises 12 residues. CDR1 SGHVS and CDR2 FQNEAQ come from the germline V gene.

The chain joins TRBV15 to TRBJ2-1; D is perhaps TRBD1 (5 bases). Trimming stripped 4 bases from V and 2 bases from J, with 18 bases between. Germline CDR1 LNHNV, CDR2 YYDKDF (reference sequence). This CDR3 is built from 17 residues. The CDR3 nucleotides are TGTGCCACCAGCATCCTCCCGACAGTAAGGGCCTACAATGAGCAGTTCTTC. Translating gives CATSILPTVRAYNEQFF.

Ten or more counts support this clonotype. This chain links TRBV12-5 with TRBJ2-3; D call uncertain. This CDR3 region has 13 residues. Germline V gene lookup returns CDR1 LGHNT and CDR2 FRNRAP. The ends were cut back, 6 bases at V and 2 bases at J, with 9 bases in the middle. CDR3: CASGDSNTDTQYF. In nucleotides, the CDR3 is TGTGCTAGTGGAGACTCAAACACAGATACGCAGTATTTT.

The genes are TRBV19 and TRBJ2-3; 7 bases are a match to TRBD2. Judging by the DNA end, TRBJ2-1 fits better; the J call may be wrong. The CDR3 sequence is 15 residues long. Germline V CDR1 and CDR2: LNHDA, SQIVND (reference sequence). The CDR3 spells CASSMGLAASYEQFF. The CDR3 coding sequence is TGTGCCAGTAGTATGGGTCTAGCGGCTTCCTACGAGCAGTTCTTC.

This clonotype came up a few times. V and J are TRBV7-9 and TRBJ2-3; 13 bases are a match to TRBD2. The germline CDR1 and CDR2 sequences are SEHNR and FQNEAQ (reference sequence). Trimming took 4 bases from V and 5 from J; bases not matched to a gene: 12. The CDR3 has 18 residues. The CDR3, as DNA: TGTGCCAGCAGCTCGCCGGGCAGGACTAGCGGGAGAATAGATACGCAGTATTTT. Translated: CASSSPGRTSGRIDTQYF.

This clonotype was observed many times. The chain joins TRBV30 to TRBJ1-5; D uncertain. The CDR3 sequence is 11 residues long. V was clipped by 5 bases and J by 2 bases, with 4 bases between them. CDR1 and CDR2 (germline): GTSNPN, SVGIG (reference sequence). CDR3: CAWGGNQPQHF. CDR3 DNA sequence: TGTGCCTGGGGGGGCAATCAGCCCCAGCATTTT. Looking up the rest from reference TRBV30 and TRBJ1-5 gives the full variable domain: SQTIHQWPATLVQPVGSPLSLECTVEGTSNPNLYWYRQAAGRGLQLLFYSVGIGQISSEVPQNLSASRPQDRQFILSSKKLLLSDSGFYLCAWGGNQPQHFGDGTRLSIL.

This clonotype came up many times. This chain uses TRBV20-1 with TRBJ2-3; 9 bases fit TRBD2. V dropped 3 bases and J dropped 2; count of bases not matched to a gene: 6. Germline CDR1 is DFQATT and CDR2 is SNEGSKA (reference sequence). The CDR3 loop spans 15 amino acids. The DNA for the CDR3 is TGCAGTGCTAGCCCCCTAGCGGGATTCACAGATACGCAGTATTTT. This sequence encodes CSASPLAGFTDTQYF.

At least ten counts were recorded for this clonotype. The chain recombines TRBV12-3 or TRBV12-4 with TRBJ2-3; 10 positions match TRBD2. V was pared by 4 bases and J by 4 bases, with 17 bases of the junction left unmatched. This CDR3 spans 19 amino acids. CDR3 DNA: TGTGCCAGCAGTTCCCAACTCCCCACTAGCGGGAAGAATCCAGATACGCAGTATTTT. Protein product: CASSSQLPTSGKNPDTQYF.

Ten or more counts support this clonotype. This chain joins TRBV20-1 and TRBJ2-3; D could derive from TRBD1 or TRBD2 (5 bases each). Germline loops: CDR1 DFQATT, CDR2 SNEGSKA (reference sequence). The CDR3 is 14 amino acids. V was trimmed by 2 bases and J by 6 bases, leaving 15 bases between them. The CDR3 sequence: CSARSGGPRDTQYF. The CDR3 DNA is TGCAGTGCTAGATCTGGGGGACCAAGGGATACGCAGTATTTT.

This clonotype occurred many times. This chain joins TRBV6-1 and TRBJ1-1; D ambiguous. This CDR3 is built from 14 residues. V was trimmed by 3 bases and J by 4 bases, leaving 12 bases between them. In germline, CDR1 is MNHNS, CDR2 SASEGT. CDR3 nucleotides: TGTGCCAGCAGTGAGTCCCTCGGGAGCACTGAAGCTTTCTTT. Translation gives CASSESLGSTEAFF.

V and J are TRBV25-1 and TRBJ1-3; 7 nucleotides agree with TRBD1. The CDR3 runs 14 residues. J was trimmed by 8 bases and V by 1 base; bases with no gene match: 5. The germline V gene encodes CDR1 MGHDK and CDR2 SYGVNS. CDR3 sequence: CASSEWGTVDTIYF. The CDR3 nucleotides are TGTGCCAGCAGTGAATGGGGGACAGTAGACACCATATATTTT.

The table lists this clonotype with many counts. This chain links TRBV12-3 or TRBV12-4 with TRBJ2-7; D could derive from TRBD1 or TRBD2 (5 bases each). The CDR3 is made up of 12 amino acids. V was clipped by 1 base and J by 7 bases, with 8 bases between them. In nucleotides, the CDR3 is TGTGCCAGCAGTTTAGGGGGACCAGAGCAGTACTTC. This sequence encodes CASSLGGPEQYF.

This clonotype came up a few times. The chain couples TRBV19 to TRBJ2-1, with D uncertain. The CDR3 spans 15 residues. V lost 1 base and J lost 2, with 9 bases in between. The germline V gene encodes CDR1 LNHDA and CDR2 SQIVND (reference sequence). The CDR3 region is CASSIAETAYNEQFF. As DNA, the CDR3 is TGTGCCAGTAGTATAGCGGAAACGGCCTACAATGAGCAGTTCTTC.

The J gene is TRBJ1-2, the V gene TRBV7-9, with 11 bases identical to TRBD1. The CDR3 spans 16 residues. Germline CDR1 SEHNR, CDR2 FQNEAQ (reference sequence). V was clipped by 5 bases and J by 4 bases; unmatched bases: 9. CDR3 sequence: CASSQRTGGIIYGYTF. The CDR3 DNA reads TGTGCCAGCAGCCAGCGGACAGGGGGCATCATCTATGGCTACACCTTC.

Only a few counts were recorded for this clonotype. V usage is TRBV12-3 or TRBV12-4 and J usage is TRBJ2-1; D may match TRBD1 or TRBD2 (5 bases each). The CDR3 loop spans 11 amino acids. V lost 8 bases to trimming and J lost 6 bases, with 8 bases between them. CDR3: CASWDANEQFF. As DNA, the CDR3 is TGTGCCAGCTGGGACGCCAATGAGCAGTTCTTC.

This clonotype has ten or more counts. The chain employs TRBV11-2 and TRBJ2-3; 7 bases match TRBD2. The CDR3 is 15 residues long. Trimming removed 5 bases from V and 0 bases from J; junction bases left unmatched: 5. The germline V gene encodes CDR1 SGHAT and CDR2 FQNNGV. CDR3 DNA sequence: TGTGCCAGCAGCGAACTAGCGACTAGCACAGATACGCAGTATTTT. It translates to CASSELATSTDTQYF. Full variable domain (missing parts from reference TRBV11-2 and TRBJ2-3): EAGVAQSPRYKIIEKRQSVAFWCNPISGHATLYWYQQILGQGPKLLIQFQNNGVVDDSQLPKDRFSAERLKGVDSTLKIQPAKLEDSAVYLCASSELATSTDTQYFGPGTRLTVL.

This clonotype was seen more than once but under ten times. This could be a read error, since a much larger clone is one nucleotide away. V and J are TRBV28 and TRBJ2-1, with D possibly being TRBD2 (5 bases). The J call may be mistaken, given a closer DNA end match to TRBJ2-5. In germline, CDR1 is MDHEN, CDR2 SYDVKM. CDR3 length: 11 amino acids. The CDR3, as DNA: TGTGCCAGCGCTCAGGAGGTGACCCAGTACTTC. Protein product: CASAQEVTQYF.

CDR3 DNA: TGTGCCAGCAGTGAAGCCTTAACCTACGAGCAGTACTTC. Amino acid sequence: CASSEALTYEQYF. The chain has TRBV11-2 and TRBJ2-7; D gene ambiguous. Trimming took off 6 bases at V and 2 bases at J, with 11 bases between the two ends. The CDR3 has 13 residues. Germline V gene data show CDR1 as SGHAT and CDR2 as FQNNGV.